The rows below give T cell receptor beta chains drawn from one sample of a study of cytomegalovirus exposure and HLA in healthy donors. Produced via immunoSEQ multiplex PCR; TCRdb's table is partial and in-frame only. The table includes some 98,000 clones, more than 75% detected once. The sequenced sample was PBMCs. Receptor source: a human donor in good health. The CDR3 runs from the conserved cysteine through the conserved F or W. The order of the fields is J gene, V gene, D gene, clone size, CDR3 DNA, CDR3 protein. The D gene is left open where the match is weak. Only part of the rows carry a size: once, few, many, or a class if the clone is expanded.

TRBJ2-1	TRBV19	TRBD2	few	TGTGCCAGTAGTATAGACCCACTAGCGGGGGCGTACAATGAGCAGTTCTTC	CASSIDPLAGAYNEQFF
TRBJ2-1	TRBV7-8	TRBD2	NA	TGTGCCAGCAGCTGGGGTTGGAGCGGGAGTATGGATGAGCAGTTCTTC	CASSWGWSGSMDEQFF
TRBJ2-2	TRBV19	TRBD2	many	TGTGCCAGTACCCCCCTAGCGGCTAACACCGGGGAGCTGTTTTTT	CASTPLAANTGELFF
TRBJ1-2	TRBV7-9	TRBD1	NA	TGTTCCAGCAGCGTTGGGACAGGGGGAGACCTCCTCTATGGCTACACCTTC	CSSSVGTGGDLLYGYTF
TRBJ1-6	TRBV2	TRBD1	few	TGTGCCAGCTGTTTGACAGGGGGCGTCTCACCCCTCCACTTT	CASCLTGGVSPLHF
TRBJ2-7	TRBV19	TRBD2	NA	TGTGCCAGTAGTTCTAGCGGGACGGTCAGAGAGCAGTACTTC	CASSSSGTVREQYF
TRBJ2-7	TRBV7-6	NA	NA	TGTGCCAGCAGCTTGAGCAGGGCGACCTACGAGCAGTACTTC	CASSLSRATYEQYF
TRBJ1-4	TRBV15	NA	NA	TGTGCCACCAGCCCCCGGCGGGGGAGTACGACTCTTAGGGAAAAACTGTTTTTT	CATSPRRGSTTLREKLFF
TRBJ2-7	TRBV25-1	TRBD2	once	TGTGCCAGCAGGAGAGCGGGGGAGCAGTACTTC	CASRRAGEQYF
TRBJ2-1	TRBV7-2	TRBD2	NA	TGTGCCAGCAGCCCGGCGGCTAGCGGGAAAAACAATGAGCAGTTCTTC	CASSPAASGKNNEQFF
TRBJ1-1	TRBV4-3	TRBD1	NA	TGCGCCAGCAGCCAGGAACGAACAGGGGGCGCCATGAACACTGAAGCTTTCTTT	CASSQERTGGAMNTEAFF
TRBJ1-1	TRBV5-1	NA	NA	TGCGCCAGCAGATCGACAGGCAGAATGAACACTGAAGCTTTCTTT	CASRSTGRMNTEAFF
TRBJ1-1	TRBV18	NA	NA	TGTGCCAGCTCACCACCGATCGGGATGAACACTGAAGCTTTCTTT	CASSPPIGMNTEAFF
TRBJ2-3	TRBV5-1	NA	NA	TGCGCCAGCAGCTTGGACCAGAGCACAGATACGCAGTATTTT	CASSLDQSTDTQYF
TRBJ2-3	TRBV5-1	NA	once	TGCGCCAGCAGCTTGGACAAAATCACAGATACGCAGTATTTT	CASSLDKITDTQYF
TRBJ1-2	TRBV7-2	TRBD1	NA	TGTGCCAGCAGCTCATCCGGGACAGTTAACTATGGCTACACCTTC	CASSSSGTVNYGYTF
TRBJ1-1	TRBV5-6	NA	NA	TGTGCCAGCAGCTTGGAGGTTCTGGGCTGGGACACTGAAGCTTTCTTT	CASSLEVLGWDTEAFF
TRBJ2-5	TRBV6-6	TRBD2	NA	TGTGCCAGCAGTTACCCTAGCGGGGGAATGAAGACCCAGTACTTC	CASSYPSGGMKTQYF
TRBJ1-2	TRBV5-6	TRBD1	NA	TGTGCCAGCAGCCCGACAGGGAGCACCAGCGGTGGCTACCCCTTC	CASSPTGSTSGGYPF
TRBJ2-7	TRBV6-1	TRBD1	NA	TGTGCCAGCAGCTTGGACAGGGCCTACGAGCAGTACTTC	CASSLDRAYEQYF
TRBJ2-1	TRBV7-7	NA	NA	TGTGCCAGCAGCTTAGCGCTTTCTCGCGGGTCCTACAATGAGCAGTTCTTC	CASSLALSRGSYNEQFF
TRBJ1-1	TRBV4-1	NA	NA	TGCGCCAGCAGCCAGGTGATTACTTCCTACACTGAAGCTTTCTTT	CASSQVITSYTEAFF
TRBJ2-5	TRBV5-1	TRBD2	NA	TGCGCCAGCAGACGTAGCGGGGAAGAGACCCAGTACTTC	CASRRSGEETQYF
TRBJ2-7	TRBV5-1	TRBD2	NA	TGCGCCAGCAGGTTCGGGGAGGGAGAGCAGTACTTC	CASRFGEGEQYF
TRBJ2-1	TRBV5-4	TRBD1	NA	TGTGCCAGCAGCTTGGCCCCGGGACAGGGAAACAATGAGCAGTTCTTC	CASSLAPGQGNNEQFF
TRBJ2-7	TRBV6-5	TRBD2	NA	TGTGCCAGCAGTCTCGGACTAGTTGGCCACGAGCAGTACTTC	CASSLGLVGHEQYF
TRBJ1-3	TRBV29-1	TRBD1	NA	TGCAGCGTTGGTGGGACAGCCGGAAACACCATATATTTT	CSVGGTAGNTIYF
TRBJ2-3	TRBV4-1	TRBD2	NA	TGCGCCAGCAGCTGGGGGACTAGCGGGGGAGATACGCAGTATTTT	CASSWGTSGGDTQYF
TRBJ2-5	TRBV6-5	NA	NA	TGTGCCAGCAGTTACTCCTGGGCCGGGGGTCAAGAGACCCAGTACTTC	CASSYSWAGGQETQYF
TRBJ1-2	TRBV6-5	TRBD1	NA	TGTGCCAGCAGTTATCTCGGACAGGGGGCTGGCTACACCTTC	CASSYLGQGAGYTF
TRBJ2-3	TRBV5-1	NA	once	TGCGCCAGCACGCGAGACACAGATACGCAGTATTTT	CASTRDTDTQYF
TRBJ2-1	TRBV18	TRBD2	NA	TGTGCCAGCTCACAGACTAGCGGGTCCTCCTACAATGAGCAGTTCTTC	CASSQTSGSSYNEQFF
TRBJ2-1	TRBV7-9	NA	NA	TGTGCCAGCAGCTTAGGACAGTACAATGAGCAGTTCTTC	CASSLGQYNEQFF
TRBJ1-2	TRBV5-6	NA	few	TGTGCCAGCAGTTTCGCATGGGCCTACACCTTC	CASSFAWAYTF
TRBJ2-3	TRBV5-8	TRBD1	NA	TGTGCCAGCAGCTTGGGACAGGGGGCAGATACGCAGTATTTT	CASSLGQGADTQYF
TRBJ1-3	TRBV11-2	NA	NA	TGTGCCAGCAGCGGGCAGATCGGAAACACCATATATTTT	CASSGQIGNTIYF
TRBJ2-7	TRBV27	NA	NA	TGTGCCAGCACCCCGGGCGGGATGACCTACGAGCAGTACTTC	CASTPGGMTYEQYF
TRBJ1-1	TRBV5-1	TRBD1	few	TGCGCCAGCAGCTTGGAGACAGGGTTGGTCACTGAAGCTTTCTTT	CASSLETGLVTEAFF
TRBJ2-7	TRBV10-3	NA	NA	TGTGCCATCAGTGCCGAGCGGTTCGGCGAGCAGTACTTC	CAISAERFGEQYF
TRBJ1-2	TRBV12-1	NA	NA	TGTGCCAGCAGCTTTGGGGGACAGGTTGGCTACACCTTC	CASSFGGQVGYTF
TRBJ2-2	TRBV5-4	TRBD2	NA	TGTGCCAGCAGCTCTGGACTAGATTTATCCGGGGAGCTGTTTTTT	CASSSGLDLSGELFF
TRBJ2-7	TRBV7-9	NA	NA	TGTGCCAGCAGCCCCAGCCTCCTGCGGGGGCGGGAGCAGTACTTC	CASSPSLLRGREQYF
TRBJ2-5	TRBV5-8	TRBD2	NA	TGTGCCAGCAGCTCGGGGACTAGCGGACAAGAGACCCAGTACTTC	CASSSGTSGQETQYF
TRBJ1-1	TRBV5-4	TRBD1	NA	TGTGCCAGCAGCCTCACAGGGGATGTCACTGAAGCTTTCTTT	CASSLTGDVTEAFF
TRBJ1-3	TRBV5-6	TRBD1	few	TGTGCCAGCAGCTCCTGGGGGACAGCAGGAAACACCATATATTTT	CASSSWGTAGNTIYF
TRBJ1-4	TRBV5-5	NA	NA	TGTGCCAGCAGCGGCGGGATCGCCGCAACTAATGAAAAACTGTTTTTT	CASSGGIAATNEKLFF
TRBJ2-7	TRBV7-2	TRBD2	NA	TGTGCCAGCAGCTTATCGCCGGGGGGGAGGTACTCCTACGAGCAGTACTTC	CASSLSPGGRYSYEQYF
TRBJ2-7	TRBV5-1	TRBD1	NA	TGCGCCAGCAGCTTGTATTGGACAGGGGGCTACGAGCAGTACTTC	CASSLYWTGGYEQYF
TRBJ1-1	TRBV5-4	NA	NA	TGTGCCAGCAGAATGGGGGGTAATACGGGGAACACTGAAGCTTTCTTT	CASRMGGNTGNTEAFF
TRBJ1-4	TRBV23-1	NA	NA	TGCGCCAGCAGTCAATCCTCGGACAGCCTTGCAACTAATGAAAAACTGTTTTTT	CASSQSSDSLATNEKLFF